These T cell receptor beta chains were read from a single sample in a study of blood T cell repertoires in COVID-19. The method was immunoSEQ multiplex PCR; TCRdb's version includes in-frame clones alone and lacks a portion of them. The data contain 120,000 to 150,000 clones, about 88% of them singletons. Material: peripheral blood. All receptors come from a human donor with COVID-19, enrolled during active disease. The donor label of this sample is uncertain. Each CDR3 is given with its conserved first and last residue. A D gene is named only where the DNA matches it firmly. Size is omitted from some rows. Given values are once, few, many or a class for expanded clones.

TRBV10-3,13,NA,TRBD1,TRBJ2-7,CAIRGQVTYEQYF,TGTGCCATCAGGGGACAGGTTACCTACGAGCAGTACTTC
TRBV6-5,15,NA,TRBD1,TRBJ2-5,CARRERDRGQETQYF,TGTGCCCGTCGAGAAAGGGACAGGGGGCAAGAGACCCAGTACTTC
TRBV30,12,few,NA,TRBJ2-7,CAWSVGAIGQYF,TGTGCCTGGAGTGTGGGGGCGATCGGGCAGTACTTC
TRBV19,13,few,NA,TRBJ1-1,CASRSHRNTEAFF,TGTGCCAGTCGCAGCCACAGGAACACTGAAGCTTTCTTT
TRBV24-1,15,NA,NA,TRBJ2-2,CATSETRGGTGELFF,TGTGCCACCAGTGAAACCAGGGGTGGCACCGGGGAGCTGTTTTTT
TRBV10-3,14,NA,NA,TRBJ1-1,CAISESEGRTEAFF,TGTGCCATCAGTGAGTCAGAGGGCCGCACTGAAGCTTTCTTT
TRBV27,15,NA,NA,TRBJ2-2,CASSLWTANTGELFF,TGTGCCAGCAGTTTATGGACAGCGAACACCGGGGAGCTGTTTTTT
TRBV7-9,16,NA,TRBD2,TRBJ2-1,CASSFPSGGVGDEQFF,TGTGCCAGCAGCTTCCCCTCTGGGGGGGTTGGGGATGAGCAGTTCTTC
TRBV11-2,15,NA,NA,TRBJ2-5,CASSSSGIREETQYF,TGTGCCAGCAGCTCGTCAGGGATTAGGGAAGAGACCCAGTACTTC
TRBV19,15,NA,NA,TRBJ2-1,CASSKGLSYLNEQFF,TGTGCCAGTAGTAAAGGACTATCTTATCTGAATGAGCAGTTCTTC
TRBV5-8,14,NA,TRBD1,TRBJ2-5,CASSLGTGEETQYF,TGTGCCAGCAGCCTCGGGACAGGGGAAGAGACCCAGTACTTC
TRBV25-1,17,NA,TRBD2,TRBJ2-1,CASSAHQTGGVYNEQFF,TGTGCCAGCAGCGCACACCAGACGGGGGGGGTTTACAATGAGCAGTTCTTC
TRBV5-1,16,NA,NA,TRBJ2-3,CASSLKVGVGTDTQYF,TGCGCCAGCAGCTTGAAGGTAGGGGTCGGCACAGATACGCAGTATTTT
TRBV28,14,NA,TRBD1,TRBJ2-3,CASSAGQGTDTQYF,TGTGCCAGCAGTGCGGGACAGGGAACAGATACGCAGTATTTT
TRBV6-5,14,NA,TRBD2,TRBJ2-7,CASSLAGGRHEQYF,TGTGCCAGCAGTCTAGCGGGGGGCCGTCACGAGCAGTACTTC
TRBV18,13,NA,NA,TRBJ1-1,CASSPPVNTEAFF,TGTGCCAGCTCACCCCCAGTGAACACTGAAGCTTTCTTT
TRBV9,14,NA,TRBD1,TRBJ2-2,CASTRDRGTGELFF,TGTGCCAGCACTCGGGACAGGGGCACCGGGGAGCTGTTTTTT
TRBV19,16,NA,TRBD2,TRBJ2-5,CASSVRTSGGLETQYF,TGTGCCAGTAGTGTCCGGACTAGCGGGGGATTAGAGACCCAGTACTTC
TRBV27,13,NA,NA,TRBJ2-7,CASIGGLSDEQYF,TGTGCCAGCATAGGTGGACTCTCAGACGAGCAGTACTTC
TRBV6-5,13,NA,TRBD1,TRBJ1-4,CASRTGIGEKLFF,TGTGCCAGCAGGACAGGGATTGGGGAAAAACTGTTTTTT
TRBV5-4,15,NA,TRBD1,TRBJ1-1,CASSPGTGQDTEAFF,TGTGCCAGCAGCCCAGGGACAGGGCAGGACACTGAAGCTTTCTTT
TRBV18,12,NA,TRBD1,TRBJ2-1,CASSDGTGGKFF,TGTGCCAGCTCAGACGGGACAGGGGGAAAGTTCTTC
TRBV7-8,15,NA,NA,TRBJ2-3,CASSFVEREADTQYF,TGTGCCAGCAGCTTCGTGGAGCGAGAGGCAGATACGCAGTATTTT
TRBV5-1,15,NA,NA,TRBJ1-4,CASSLGAPTNEKLFF,TGCGCCAGCAGCTTGGGAGCACCAACTAATGAAAAACTGTTTTTT
TRBV19,16,few,TRBD1,TRBJ2-3,CASSPRTGSNSDTQYF,TGTGCCAGTAGTCCTCGGACAGGGAGTAATTCAGATACGCAGTATTTT
TRBV6-4,14,NA,TRBD1,TRBJ2-1,CASSEGTEINEQFF,TGTGCCAGCAGTGAAGGGACAGAGATTAATGAGCAGTTCTTC
TRBV23-1,16,NA,TRBD2,TRBJ2-1,CASSQRVAGEEGEQFF,TGCGCCAGCAGTCAAAGGGTGGCGGGAGAGGAGGGTGAGCAGTTCTTC
TRBV9,15,once,NA,TRBJ1-4,CASSPSGGSNEKLFF,TGTGCCAGCAGCCCCTCTGGAGGATCAAATGAAAAACTGTTTTTT
TRBV6-1,15,NA,NA,TRBJ2-7,CASSEGADSGYEQYF,TGTGCCAGCAGTGAAGGTGCGGACAGCGGCTACGAGCAGTACTTC
TRBV30,12,NA,TRBD1,TRBJ1-1,CAWSVQGAEAFF,TGTGCCTGGAGTGTACAGGGGGCTGAAGCTTTCTTT
TRBV2,14,NA,TRBD1,TRBJ2-5,CASSGPDRKETQYF,TGTGCCAGCAGTGGACCGGACAGGAAAGAGACCCAGTACTTC
TRBV3-1/TRBV3-2,17,NA,NA,TRBJ2-2,CASSQGGGFSVDGELFF,TGTGCCAGCAGCCAAGGAGGAGGATTTAGCGTAGACGGGGAGCTGTTTTTT
TRBV2,13,NA,NA,TRBJ1-5,CASSGAHNQPQHF,TGTGCCAGCAGTGGGGCTCACAATCAGCCCCAGCATTTT
TRBV12-3/TRBV12-4,12,NA,NA,TRBJ2-5,CASTNFDRAQYF,TGTGCCAGCACCAATTTCGACCGGGCCCAGTACTTC
TRBV4-2,14,few,NA,TRBJ2-4,CASSWGLGADIQYF,TGTGCCAGCAGCTGGGGCCTGGGGGCGGACATTCAGTACTTC
TRBV5-1,17,NA,TRBD2,TRBJ2-3,CASSLWGTSGATDTQYF,TGCGCCAGCAGCTTGTGGGGGACTAGCGGGGCCACAGATACGCAGTATTTT
TRBV4-1,16,NA,NA,TRBJ1-2,CASSQGFLRGDYGYTF,TGCGCCAGCAGCCAAGGGTTCTTAAGGGGTGACTATGGCTACACCTTC
TRBV7-2,15,NA,NA,TRBJ2-2,CASSHGARGTGELFF,TGTGCCAGCAGCCATGGGGCCAGGGGCACCGGGGAGCTGTTTTTT
TRBV6-5,15,NA,TRBD1,TRBJ2-7,CASSRQGTASYEQYF,TGTGCCAGCAGTAGACAGGGGACGGCCTCCTACGAGCAGTACTTC
TRBV4-1,15,NA,TRBD1,TRBJ2-1,CASSLGQGAPNEQFF,TGCGCCAGCAGCCTAGGACAGGGGGCCCCCAATGAGCAGTTCTTC
TRBV4-1,14,few,NA,TRBJ1-5,CASSRSGLSQPQHF,TGCGCCAGCAGCCGATCGGGGTTGAGTCAGCCCCAGCATTTT
TRBV3-1/TRBV3-2,15,NA,NA,TRBJ2-1,CASSQGTGPYNEQFF,TGTGCCAGCAGCCAAGGCACAGGGCCCTACAATGAGCAGTTCTTC